Listed below are T cell receptor beta chains from one sample, sequenced in a study of identical twins. TCRdb reprocessed the 5' RACE reads with MiXCR, giving one entry per CDR3 protein. The table has a few hundred thousand distinct CDR3 sequences, 6.5% seen once. These data also featured in a second study, about T cells expressing NK-cell markers.

The sequencing input was CD8+ T cells sorted from blood. These receptors were collected from a woman between 18 and 29 years old in good health. CDR3s include the opening cysteine and the closing phenylalanine or tryptophan. Each record gives: V gene, clone size, D gene, J gene, CDR3 protein, CDR3 DNA. A D gene is named only where the DNA matches it firmly. Only part of the rows carry a size: once, few, many, or a class if the clone is expanded.

>TRBV12-3/TRBV12-4|many|TRBD2|TRBJ2-7
CASSRPTSGSSYEQYF
TGTGCCAGCAGTCGCCCTACTAGCGGGTCATCCTACGAGCAGTACTTC
>TRBV3-1|many|.|TRBJ2-7
CASSQGPGNSYEQYF
TGTGCCAGCAGCCAAGGCCCTGGGAACTCCTACGAGCAGTACTTC
>TRBV15|.|TRBD1|TRBJ1-6
CATTSSPTGISPLHF
TGTGCCACCACCAGTTCACCGACAGGGATTTCACCCCTCCACTTT
>TRBV27|.|.|TRBJ1-2
CASSGTERGYTF
TGTGCCAGCAGTGGGACCGAAAGGGGCTACACCTTC
>TRBV5-1|few|TRBD2|TRBJ2-7
CASSLERGGSYEQYF
TGCGCCAGCAGCTTAGAGCGGGGGGGAAGCTACGAGCAGTACTTC
>TRBV12-3/TRBV12-4|many|.|TRBJ2-1
CASEGTRDEQFF
TGTGCCAGCGAGGGGACACGAGATGAGCAGTTCTTC
>TRBV7-9|.|.|TRBJ1-1
CASSPGTPTEAFF
TGTGCCAGCAGCCCTGGGACACCCACTGAAGCTTTCTTT
>TRBV7-9|few|TRBD2|TRBJ2-7
CASSPPALAGEYEQYF
TGTGCCAGCAGCCCGCCGGCACTAGCGGGAGAGTACGAGCAGTACTTC
>TRBV7-2|.|.|TRBJ2-5
CASSLVPGGDVETQYF
TGTGCCAGCAGCTTAGTCCCTGGCGGGGATGTGGAGACCCAGTACTTC
>TRBV12-3/TRBV12-4|few|.|TRBJ2-6
CASVRAGANVLTF
TGTGCCAGCGTCAGGGCTGGGGCCAACGTCCTGACTTTC
>TRBV4-3|.|TRBD1|TRBJ2-2
CASSQLGGRELFF
TGCGCCAGCAGCCAATTAGGGGGCCGGGAGCTGTTTTTT
>TRBV27|.|.|TRBJ2-5
CASSLVGLGVLQETQYF
TGTGCCAGCAGTTTAGTCGGCTTGGGGGTTTTACAAGAGACCCAGTACTTC
>TRBV6-5|few|.|TRBJ2-1
CASSLGRGGEQFF
TGTGCCAGCAGTTTGGGCCGAGGTGGTGAGCAGTTCTTC
>TRBV9|.|TRBD2|TRBJ2-3
CASSVVELAGGRDTQYF
TGTGCCAGCAGCGTAGTAGAACTAGCGGGGGGTCGAGATACGCAGTATTTT
>TRBV12-3/TRBV12-4|many|TRBD1|TRBJ1-1
CASSPDRGSDTEAFF
TGTGCCAGCAGCCCGGACAGGGGAAGCGACACTGAAGCTTTCTTT
>TRBV24-1|few|.|TRBJ2-7
CATSDPDTYEQYF
TGTGCCACCAGTGACCCTGACACCTACGAGCAGTACTTC
>TRBV14|many|.|TRBJ2-3
CASSSRGTQYF
TGTGCCAGCAGCAGCCGGGGTACGCAGTATTTT
>TRBV12-3/TRBV12-4|few|.|TRBJ2-2
CASTPLLGDLLNTGELFF
TGTGCCAGCACCCCATTACTAGGCGATTTACTGAACACCGGGGAGCTGTTTTTT
>TRBV30|.|.|TRBJ2-7
CAWSVVRGEQYF
TGTGCCTGGAGTGTGGTGCGGGGAGAGCAGTACTTC
>TRBV6-1|.|.|TRBJ2-1
CASRAGSWNEQFF
TGTGCCAGCAGGGCAGGGAGTTGGAATGAGCAGTTCTTC
>TRBV9|many|TRBD2|TRBJ2-1
CASSSGTSGGQNNEQFF
TGTGCCAGCAGCTCGGGGACTAGCGGGGGACAGAACAATGAGCAGTTCTTC
>TRBV7-6|.|.|TRBJ2-1
CASSLQATPDNEQFF
TGTGCCAGCAGCTTACAGGCCACCCCCGACAATGAGCAGTTCTTC
>TRBV6-1|few|.|TRBJ1-2
CASSPDRSGGYTF
TGTGCCAGCAGTCCAGACAGGTCGGGTGGCTACACCTTC
>TRBV20-1|few|.|TRBJ2-7
CSARDGRVSYEQYF
TGCAGTGCTAGAGACGGCAGGGTTTCCTACGAGCAGTACTTC
>TRBV4-2|many|.|TRBJ2-1
CASSQDISSYNEQFF
TGTGCCAGCAGCCAAGATATCAGTTCCTACAATGAGCAGTTCTTC
>TRBV12-3/TRBV12-4|many|TRBD2|TRBJ2-7
CASSFRSGSYEQYF
TGTGCCAGCAGTTTTCGTAGCGGGAGTTACGAGCAGTACTTC
>TRBV7-2|.|.|TRBJ2-3
CASSLIGGKTDTQYF
TGTGCCAGCAGCTTAATCGGGGGCAAGACAGATACGCAGTATTTT
>TRBV5-6|.|.|TRBJ2-5
CASSLGTIRETQYF
TGTGCCAGCAGCTTGGGGACTATAAGGGAGACCCAGTACTTC
>TRBV4-1|.|.|TRBJ2-3
CASSQDRGPPTDTQYF
TGCGCCAGCAGCCAAGATCGGGGCCCTCCCACAGATACGCAGTATTTT
>TRBV25-1|few|.|TRBJ2-7
CASSEFHEQYF
TGTGCCAGCAGTGAATTCCACGAGCAGTACTTC
>TRBV13|.|.|TRBJ2-4
CASTPEPGAKNIQYF
TGTGCCAGCACCCCTGAACCGGGGGCCAAAAACATTCAGTACTTC
>TRBV6-2/TRBV6-3|.|TRBD1|TRBJ1-1
CASSYSRDRGFTEAFF
TGTGCCAGCAGTTACTCGAGAGACAGGGGTTTCACTGAAGCTTTCTTT
>TRBV27|many|.|TRBJ1-2
CASSLQRDVYGYTF
TGTGCCAGCAGTTTACAGAGAGACGTCTATGGCTACACCTTC
>TRBV12-3/TRBV12-4|.|.|TRBJ1-1
CASSFAQEAFF
TGTGCCAGCAGTTTCGCACAGGAAGCTTTCTTT
>TRBV4-1|once|.|TRBJ2-7
CASSQEMGLSEQYF
TGCGCCAGCAGCCAAGAAATGGGCCTCTCCGAGCAGTACTTC
>TRBV4-2|.|.|TRBJ1-4
CASSQDPPEANEKLFF
TGTGCCAGCAGCCAAGACCCCCCCGAGGCAAATGAAAAACTGTTTTTT
>TRBV18|many|.|TRBJ2-7
CASSPGNYYEQYF
TGTGCCAGCTCACCAGGGAATTACTACGAGCAGTACTTC
>TRBV30|.|.|TRBJ2-2
CAWSDSTGELFF
TGTGCCTGGAGTGACAGCACCGGGGAGCTGTTTTTT
>TRBV27|.|.|TRBJ1-1
CASSWGPLNTEAFF
TGTGCCAGCAGTTGGGGGCCCCTGAACACTGAAGCTTTCTTT
>TRBV12-3/TRBV12-4|many|TRBD2|TRBJ2-3
CATIYGRTTDTQYF
TGTGCCACCATATACGGGAGGACTACAGATACGCAGTATTTT
>TRBV4-2|many|.|TRBJ1-1
CASSQVPGGAEAFF
TGTGCCAGCAGCCAGGTCCCCGGGGGGGCTGAAGCTTTCTTT
>TRBV27|few|TRBD1|TRBJ1-2
CASSLRTGYLYGYTF
TGTGCCAGCAGTTTAAGGACAGGTTACCTCTATGGCTACACCTTC
>TRBV12-3/TRBV12-4|many|.|TRBJ2-3
CASSLYGEPPGDTQYF
TGTGCCAGCAGTTTATACGGCGAGCCCCCGGGAGATACGCAGTATTTT
>TRBV12-3/TRBV12-4|many|.|TRBJ1-2
CATGPYGYTF
TGTGCCACCGGACCATATGGCTACACCTTC
>TRBV6-4|.|.|TRBJ1-5
CASSDSPNQPQHF
TGTGCCAGCAGTGACTCACCCAATCAGCCCCAGCATTTT
>TRBV28|many|TRBD1|TRBJ2-7
CASSARDRGPYEQYF
TGTGCCAGCAGTGCCCGGGACAGGGGGCCATACGAGCAGTACTTC
>TRBV7-6|.|.|TRBJ2-7
CASSLGRGSYEQYF
TGTGCCAGCAGCTTAGGGCGGGGATCCTACGAGCAGTACTTC
>TRBV15|.|TRBD2|TRBJ2-7
CATSRDPGLFVYEQYF
TGTGCCACCAGCAGAGATCCGGGACTATTCGTCTACGAGCAGTACTTC